These 12 T cell receptor beta chains were sequenced from one sample in a study of blood T cell repertoires in COVID-19. Generated by immunoSEQ multiplex PCR, the TCRdb table keeps only in-frame clones and is missing some. The sample gives tens of thousands of clones, roughly 83% of which show up once; roughly 18% is in the top ten. Source material: peripheral blood. These TCRs come from a man between 65 and 85 years old with active COVID-19.

By its share, this clone is medium-sized. V is TRBV3-1 (or the pseudogene TRBV3-2) and J is TRBJ2-2; no definite D call. Deletions cut 3 bases from V and 6 bases from J, with 5 bases between. CDR1 and CDR2 (germline): LGHDT, YNNKEL (reference sequence). The CDR3 is 12 residues long. The CDR3 coding sequence is TGTGCCAGCAGCCACCTCTCCGGGGAGCTGTTTTTT. This encodes CASSHLSGELFF.

This chain connects TRBV29-1 to TRBJ2-1, with D unclear. Germline loops: CDR1 SQVTM, CDR2 ANQGSEA. Trimming removed 3 bases at V and 10 bases at J, with 10 bases between. The CDR3 has 11 amino acids. The CDR3 here is CSVDFLFEQFF. CDR3 nucleotide sequence: TGCAGCGTTGACTTTTTGTTCGAGCAGTTCTTC.

The chain is built from TRBV11-2 and TRBJ2-5; D possibly corresponds to TRBD2 (7 bases). There are 16 residues in the CDR3. Trimming left V 1 base short and J 2 bases short, with 14 bases between. Germline CDR1 and CDR2: SGHAT and FQNNGV. CDR3 DNA: TGTGCCAGCAGCTTAGGCCTGGGGAGGGGGCAAGAGACCCAGTACTTC. Protein product: CASSLGLGRGQETQYF. The complete variable domain, with remaining parts taken from reference TRBV11-2 and TRBJ2-5, reads EAGVAQSPRYKIIEKRQSVAFWCNPISGHATLYWYQQILGQGPKLLIQFQNNGVVDDSQLPKDRFSAERLKGVDSTLKIQPAKLEDSAVYLCASSLGLGRGQETQYFGPGTRLLVL.

Relative to its sample, this clone is medium-sized. The V call is TRBV5-6, the J call TRBJ1-1; 7 nucleotides match TRBD1. In germline, CDR1 is SGHDT, CDR2 YYEEEE. V trimming: 7 bases; J trimming: 5 bases; junction bases outside the gene matches: 8. The CDR3 runs 13 residues. Written as DNA, the CDR3 is TGTGCCAGCTCTAGAGGGGGCATAACTGAAGCTTTCTTT. This encodes CASSRGGITEAFF.

This chain uses TRBV10-3 with TRBJ1-2; a possible D gene is TRBD1 (6 bases). Germline CDR1 is ENHRY and CDR2 is SYGVKD. The CDR3 is 12 residues long. Between the trimmed V and J ends, which lost 5 bases and 5 bases, there was a span of 9 bases. This chain's CDR3 is CAISLDSYGYTF. The CDR3 DNA is TGTGCCATCAGTCTGGACAGTTATGGCTACACCTTC.

In its sample, this clone was seen a few times. The J gene is TRBJ2-2, the V gene TRBV5-1, with D possibly TRBD1 on 5 matching bases. Germline V gene sequence: CDR1 SGHRS, CDR2 YFSETQ. Deletions cut 4 bases from V and 2 bases from J, with 12 bases between. CDR3 length equals 15 residues. Here the CDR3 reads CASSPGAVNTGELFF. DNA of the CDR3: TGCGCCAGCAGCCCTGGGGCGGTTAACACCGGGGAGCTGTTTTTT.

This clone occurred a few times. The chain combines TRBV9 with TRBJ2-2; the D gene is possibly TRBD1 (5 bases). Trimming removed 6 bases from V and 4 bases from J, with 16 bases in between. The CDR3 consists of 15 residues. Germline lookup yields CDR1 SGDLS and CDR2 YYNGEE. CDR3 amino acids: CASTTSTAITGELFF. DNA of the CDR3: TGTGCCAGCACCACCTCGACAGCTATCACCGGGGAGCTGTTTTTT.

This rearrangement joins TRBV5-4 to TRBJ2-7; TRBD2 matches at 10 bases. This CDR3 has 15 amino acids. The V and J ends lost 1 base and 1 base, in that order; junction bases with no gene match: 2. CDR1 SGHNT and CDR2 YYREEE come from the germline V gene (reference sequence). The CDR3 sequence is CASSLSLAGSYEQYF. The CDR3 nucleotides read TGTGCCAGCAGCTTGTCACTAGCGGGGTCCTACGAGCAGTACTTC.

The rearrangement uses TRBV5-8 and TRBJ1-5; D gene ambiguous. Trimming took 4 bases from V and 1 from J, leaving 12 bases between them. Germline assignment: CDR1 SGHTS and CDR2 YDEGEE. The CDR3 loop spans 15 amino acids. The CDR3: CASSPRQTSNQPQHF. As DNA, the CDR3 is TGTGCCAGCAGCCCCCGACAAACGAGCAATCAGCCCCAGCATTTT.

V is TRBV5-1 and J is TRBJ2-1; 10 bases align to TRBD1. Germline loops: CDR1 SGHRS, CDR2 YFSETQ. Unmatched junction bases numbered 1, after V lost 0 bases and J lost 4 bases. The CDR3 runs to 15 residues. The CDR3 region has the DNA TGCGCCAGCAGCTTGGGGGGACAGGGGTACAATGAGCAGTTCTTC. It encodes CASSLGGQGYNEQFF.

V gene TRBV7-2 combines with J gene TRBJ2-1, with D maybe TRBD2 (6 bases). The V and J ends lost 1 base and 0 bases respectively, with 10 bases between them. The germline CDR1 and CDR2 sequences are SGHTA and FQGNSA. The length of the CDR3 is 16 residues. The CDR3 loop is CASSLVAAGSYNEQFF. CDR3 sequence (DNA): TGTGCCAGCAGCTTAGTAGCAGCGGGCTCCTACAATGAGCAGTTCTTC.

This rearrangement joins TRBV9 to TRBJ2-1; 10 bases line up with TRBD2. In germline, CDR1 is SGDLS, CDR2 YYNGEE. The V gene end was trimmed by 4 bases and the J gene end by 7 bases; junction bases not matched to a gene: 5. This CDR3 region has 14 residues. As DNA, the CDR3 is TGTGCCAGCAGCACGGGACTAGCGCGAAATGAGCAGTTCTTC. Translated, it gives CASSTGLARNEQFF.